This T cell receptor (beta chain) was captured in a study of blood T cell repertoires in COVID-19. At the level of the study: Researchers got acute and convalescent COVID-19 samples from the United States, Italy and Spain. T cells, B-cell-depleted T cells, or PBMCs supplied cDNA or gDNA.

This clone came up a few times. Per the original methods: Scientists estimated how many nucleated cells there were by amplifying reference gene primers. Some clones are missing from TCRdb's copy, which holds only in-frame ones; the method was immunoSEQ multiplex PCR. The DNA gave D and trimming, while V, J and clone size come from that table. The table records some 130,000 clones, 88% of them present only once. The germline gives CDR1 SGHRS, CDR2 YFSETQ. Trimming cost V 4 bases and J 7 bases, with 17 bases left between them. CDR3 length equals 14 residues. Sequencing was carried out using peripheral blood. The clonotype comes from a man between 65 and 85 years old with active COVID-19. The chain uses TRBV5-1 and TRBJ1-2; a possible D gene is TRBD1 (5 bases). This CDR3 reads CASSPGVSLGGYTF. The CDR3 DNA follows: TGCGCCAGCAGCCCGGGGGTCTCACTGGGTGGCTACACCTTC.